The clone carrying this TCR beta chain appeared a single time. Its antigen is currently unknown. The CDR3 end shows no conserved phenylalanine or tryptophan, and so a read error is likely. These data originate in a study of blood T cells in healthy people across ages. This CDR3 region has 15 residues. CDR1 and CDR2 from the germline V gene are MDHEN and SYDVKM. V was cut by 2 bases and J by 8 bases, with 16 bases left in between. Peripheral blood from each donor was collected in a volume of 8 to 10 milliliters. Alongside a J-beta primer mix, a sample-barcoded 5' primer served in a second PCR lasting about 7 to 11 cycles. Each cDNA molecule received a tag from a template-switch adaptor that had 12 random nucleotides. One entry per CDR3 protein results from TCRdb running MiXCR on the 5' RACE reads. The sample yields about 1.6 million distinct CDR3 sequences, approximately 32% seen once. Regarding the study as a whole: Relative to aged donors, long-lived donors carried more naive CD4+ cells and displayed higher diversity.

The receptor's source is a woman in her twenties or thirties in good health. The source material was blood. The chain recombines TRBV28 with TRBJ2-1; a weak D match, TRBD1 (5 bases). The CDR3 region is CASSLPPWQGDEQFV. The CDR3 nucleotides read TGTGCCAGCAGTTTACCGCCTTGGCAGGGCGATGAGCAGTTCGTC.